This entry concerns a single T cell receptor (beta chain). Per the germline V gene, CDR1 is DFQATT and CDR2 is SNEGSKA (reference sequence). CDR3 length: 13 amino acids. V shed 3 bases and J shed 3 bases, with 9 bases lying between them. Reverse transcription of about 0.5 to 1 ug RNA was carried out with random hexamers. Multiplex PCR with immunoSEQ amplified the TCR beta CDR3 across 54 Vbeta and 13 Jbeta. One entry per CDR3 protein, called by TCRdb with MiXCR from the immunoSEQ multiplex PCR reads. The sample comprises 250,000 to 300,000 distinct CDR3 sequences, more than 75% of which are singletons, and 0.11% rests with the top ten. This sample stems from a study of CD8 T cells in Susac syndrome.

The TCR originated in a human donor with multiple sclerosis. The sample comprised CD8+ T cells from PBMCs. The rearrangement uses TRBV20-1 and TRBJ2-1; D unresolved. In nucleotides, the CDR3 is TGCAGTGCTAGTCCCGGGTTCTACAATGAGCAGTTCTTC. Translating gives CSASPGFYNEQFF.